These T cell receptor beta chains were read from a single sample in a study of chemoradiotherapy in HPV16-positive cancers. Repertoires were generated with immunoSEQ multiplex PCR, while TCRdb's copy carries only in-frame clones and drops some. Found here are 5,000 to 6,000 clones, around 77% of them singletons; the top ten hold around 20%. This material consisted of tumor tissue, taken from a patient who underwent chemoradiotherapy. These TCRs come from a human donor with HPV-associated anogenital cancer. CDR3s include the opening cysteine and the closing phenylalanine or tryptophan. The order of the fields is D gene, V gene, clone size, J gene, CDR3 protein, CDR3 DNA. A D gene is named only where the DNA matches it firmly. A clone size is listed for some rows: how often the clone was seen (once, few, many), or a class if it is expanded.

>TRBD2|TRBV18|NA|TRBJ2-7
CASSPRTSGRPPEQYF
TGTGCCAGCTCACCACGGACGAGCGGGAGACCCCCCGAGCAGTACTTC
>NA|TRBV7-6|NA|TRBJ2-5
CASSPRSQETQYF
TGTGCCAGCAGCCCCAGAAGCCAAGAGACCCAGTACTTC
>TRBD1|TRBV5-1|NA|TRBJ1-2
CASREGQGNYGYTF
TGCGCCAGCAGAGAAGGACAGGGGAACTATGGCTACACCTTC
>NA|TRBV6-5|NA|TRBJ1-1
CASSYSFRANTEAFF
TGTGCCAGCAGTTACTCCTTCCGGGCGAACACTGAAGCTTTCTTT
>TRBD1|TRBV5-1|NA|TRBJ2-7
CASSIGQVLSYEQYF
TGCGCCAGCAGCATTGGACAGGTCCTCTCCTACGAGCAGTACTTC
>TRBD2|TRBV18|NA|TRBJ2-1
CASSPLTAGGRDEQFF
TGTGCCAGCTCACCACTAACAGCGGGGGGCCGGGATGAGCAGTTCTTC
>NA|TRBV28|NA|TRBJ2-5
CASSTQRIQETQYF
TGTGCCAGCAGTACCCAGCGGATCCAAGAGACCCAGTACTTC
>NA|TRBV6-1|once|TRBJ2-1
CASLNAWGSRDEQFF
TGTGCCAGCCTCAACGCGTGGGGGTCTAGGGATGAGCAGTTCTTC
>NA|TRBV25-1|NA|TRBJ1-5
CASSGQGNQPQHF
TGTGCCAGCAGTGGACAGGGCAATCAGCCCCAGCATTTT
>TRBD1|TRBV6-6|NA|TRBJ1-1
CASSSGQVKAFF
TGTGCCAGCAGCTCCGGACAGGTCAAAGCTTTCTTT
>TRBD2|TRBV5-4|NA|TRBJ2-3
CASRPGLAGGPTGDTQYF
TGTGCCAGCAGACCGGGACTAGCGGGAGGGCCAACGGGAGATACGCAGTATTTT
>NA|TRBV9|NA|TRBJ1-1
CASSPPEGGWDTEAFF
TGTGCCAGCAGCCCCCCAGAGGGCGGATGGGACACTGAAGCTTTCTTT
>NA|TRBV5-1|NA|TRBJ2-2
CASSLAPGKAGELFF
TGCGCCAGCAGCTTGGCTCCAGGGAAGGCCGGGGAGCTGTTTTTT
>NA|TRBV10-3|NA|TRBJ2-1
CAIATRGGDYNEQFF
TGTGCCATCGCGACTAGGGGGGGGGACTACAATGAGCAGTTCTTC
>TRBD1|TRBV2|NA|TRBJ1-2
CASSGGSGGEFNYGYTF
TGTGCCAGCAGTGGGGGTTCAGGGGGGGAGTTTAACTATGGCTACACCTTC
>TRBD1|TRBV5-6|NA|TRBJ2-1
CASSLLGQTYNEQFF
TGTGCCAGCAGCTTGTTGGGACAGACATACAATGAGCAGTTCTTC
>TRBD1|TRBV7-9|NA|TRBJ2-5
CASSLALGGETQYF
TGTGCCAGCAGCTTAGCGCTAGGGGGCGAGACCCAGTACTTC
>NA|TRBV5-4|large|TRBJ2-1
CASSLDRDTYNEQFF
TGTGCCAGCAGCTTGGACAGGGACACCTACAATGAGCAGTTCTTC
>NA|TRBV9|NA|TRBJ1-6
CASSHRQGDLSYNSPLHF
TGTGCCAGCAGCCACCGGCAAGGGGATCTATCCTATAATTCACCCCTCCACTTT
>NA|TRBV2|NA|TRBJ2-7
CASSEASDSHYEQYF
TGTGCCAGCAGTGAAGCCTCAGACAGCCACTACGAGCAGTACTTC
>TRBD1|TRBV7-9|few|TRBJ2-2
CASSGRQGANTGELFF
TGTGCCAGCAGCGGTCGACAGGGGGCTAACACCGGGGAGCTGTTTTTT
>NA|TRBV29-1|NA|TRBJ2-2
CSVDSSNTGELFF
TGCAGCGTTGACAGCTCCAACACCGGGGAGCTGTTTTTT
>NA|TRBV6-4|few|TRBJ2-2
CASSAGVGTGELFF
TGTGCCAGCAGTGCAGGGGTTGGCACCGGGGAGCTGTTTTTT
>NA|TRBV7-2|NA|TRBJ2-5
CASSLSLGETQYF
TGTGCCAGCAGCTTGAGTTTGGGAGAGACCCAGTACTTC
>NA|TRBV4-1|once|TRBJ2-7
CASSLQTLAWEQYF
TGCGCCAGCAGCCTACAGACCTTAGCGTGGGAGCAGTACTTC
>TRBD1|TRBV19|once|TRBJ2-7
CASSARQGPYEQYF
TGTGCCAGTAGTGCTAGACAGGGCCCCTACGAGCAGTACTTC
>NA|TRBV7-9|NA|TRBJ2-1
CASSLVGSKSSYNEQFF
TGTGCCAGCAGCTTAGTGGGCAGCAAGAGCTCCTACAATGAGCAGTTCTTC
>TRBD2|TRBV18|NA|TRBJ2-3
CASSPRGSGGRTDTQYF
TGTGCCAGCTCACCACGGGGAAGCGGGGGGCGCACAGATACGCAGTATTTT
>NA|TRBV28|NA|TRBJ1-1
CASSGTRGNTEAFF
TGTGCCAGCAGTGGGACAAGGGGGAACACTGAAGCTTTCTTT
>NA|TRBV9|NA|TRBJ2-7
CASSPLGGQGVLSRYEQYF
TGTGCCAGCAGCCCACTCGGGGGGCAGGGGGTCCTGTCCCGCTACGAGCAGTACTTC
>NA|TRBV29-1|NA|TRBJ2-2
CSVGGAGELFF
TGCAGCGTTGGGGGGGCCGGGGAGCTGTTTTTT
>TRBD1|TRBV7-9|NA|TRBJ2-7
CASSPLRQGGDEQYF
TGTGCCAGCAGCCCCCTTAGACAGGGCGGTGACGAGCAGTACTTC
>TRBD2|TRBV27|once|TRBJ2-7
CASSSQLAGGSYEQYF
TGTGCCAGCAGTTCCCAACTAGCGGGAGGGTCCTACGAGCAGTACTTC
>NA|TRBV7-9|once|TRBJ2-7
CASSPSTGTSEQYF
TGTGCCAGCAGCCCGTCAACAGGGACGTCAGAGCAGTACTTC
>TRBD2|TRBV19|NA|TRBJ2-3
CASSLGLARSTDTQYF
TGTGCCAGTAGTCTAGGACTAGCGAGAAGCACAGATACGCAGTATTTT
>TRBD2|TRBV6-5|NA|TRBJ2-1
CASSYDPSGAYNEQFF
TGTGCCAGCAGTTACGATCCTAGCGGGGCGTACAATGAGCAGTTCTTC
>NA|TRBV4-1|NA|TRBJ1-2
CASSQETGNYGYTF
TGCGCCAGCAGCCAAGAGACGGGTAACTATGGCTACACCTTC
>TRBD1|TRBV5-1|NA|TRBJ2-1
CASSPGQGGNEQFF
TGCGCCAGCAGCCCGGGACAGGGAGGCAATGAGCAGTTCTTC
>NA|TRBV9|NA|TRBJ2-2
CASSVEWQARTGELFF
TGTGCCAGCAGCGTAGAGTGGCAGGCCCGCACCGGGGAGCTGTTTTTT
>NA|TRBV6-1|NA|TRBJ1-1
CASSERWTLAAFF
TGTGCCAGCAGTGAAAGGTGGACGCTCGCGGCTTTCTTT
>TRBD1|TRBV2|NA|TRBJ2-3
CASSLGQGGTDTQYF
TGTGCCAGCAGCCTGGGACAGGGCGGCACAGATACGCAGTATTTT
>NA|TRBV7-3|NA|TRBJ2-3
CASSKRLDASPDTQYF
TGTGCCAGCAGCAAACGACTAGACGCAAGCCCAGATACGCAGTATTTT
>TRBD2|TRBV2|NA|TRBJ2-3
CASRSGSPDTQYF
TGTGCCAGCCGGAGCGGGAGTCCAGATACGCAGTATTTT
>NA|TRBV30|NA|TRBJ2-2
CAWTVGEPGELFF
TGTGCCTGGACGGTCGGGGAGCCCGGGGAGCTGTTTTTT
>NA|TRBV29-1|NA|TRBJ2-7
CSVRRGSDEQYF
TGCAGCGTCCGGAGGGGTTCGGACGAGCAGTACTTC
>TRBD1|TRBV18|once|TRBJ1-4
CASSLGQGAEEKLFF
TGTGCCAGCTCACTCGGACAGGGGGCGGAAGAAAAACTGTTTTTT
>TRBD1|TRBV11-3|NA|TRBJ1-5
CASSHRGDQPQHF
TGTGCCAGCAGCCACAGGGGAGATCAGCCCCAGCATTTT
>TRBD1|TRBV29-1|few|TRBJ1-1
CSVVDREAFF
TGCAGCGTAGTAGACAGGGAGGCTTTCTTT
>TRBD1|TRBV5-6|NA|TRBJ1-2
CASSSTGSYGYTF
TGTGCCAGCAGCTCGACAGGGTCCTATGGCTACACCTTC
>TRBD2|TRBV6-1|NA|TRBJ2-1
CASSVSGDSYNEQFF
TGTGCCAGCAGTGTTAGCGGGGACTCCTACAATGAGCAGTTCTTC
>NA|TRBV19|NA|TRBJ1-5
CASSSQWGGEGQPQHF
TGTGCCAGTAGTTCCCAGTGGGGCGGGGAGGGTCAGCCCCAGCATTTT
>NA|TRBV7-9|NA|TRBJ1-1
CASSLGQGLEAFF
TGTGCCAGCAGCTTAGGCCAGGGACTTGAAGCTTTCTTT
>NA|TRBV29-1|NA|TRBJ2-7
CSVEGRGRGEQYF
TGCAGCGTTGAAGGGCGGGGTCGAGGCGAGCAGTACTTC
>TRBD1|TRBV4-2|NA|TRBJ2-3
CASSQESGQGGDTQYF
TGTGCCAGCAGCCAAGAATCGGGACAGGGGGGAGATACGCAGTATTTT
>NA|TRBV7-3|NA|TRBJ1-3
CASSFNSRGGNQGGSGNTIYF
TGTGCCAGCAGTTTTAATTCCCGGGGCGGAAATCAAGGAGGGTCTGGAAACACCATATATTTT
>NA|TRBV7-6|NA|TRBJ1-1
CASSLVGEGLTEAFF
TGTGCCAGCAGCTTAGTTGGGGAAGGGCTCACTGAAGCTTTCTTT
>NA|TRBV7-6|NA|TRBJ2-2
CASSSISAGAGELFF
TGTGCCAGCAGCTCAATCTCCGCAGGGGCCGGGGAGCTGTTTTTT
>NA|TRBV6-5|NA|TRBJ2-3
CASSYGAGTDTQYF
TGTGCCAGCAGTTACGGGGCGGGCACAGATACGCAGTATTTT
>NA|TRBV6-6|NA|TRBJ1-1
CASSSGSTEAFF
TGTGCCAGCAGTTCAGGGTCCACTGAAGCTTTCTTT